This passage covers 5 T cell receptor beta chains from one sample sequenced in a study of human T cells and chemical hapten exposure. TCRdb itself ran the RACE reads through MiXCR, one entry per CDR3 protein. The table shows approximately 370,000 distinct CDR3 sequences, with approximately 5.8% occurring only once. Time point reported: pre-sensitization, week 0. Sample treatment: therapeutic diphenylcyclopropenone sensitization with weekly scalp DPC. The material was whole blood, obtained in connection with sensitization to the hapten diphenylcyclopropenone (DPC). These receptors all stem from a woman aged 18-29 years with alopecia areata. Some clones in this sample may be carry-over from other donors' samples.

This clonotype was found many times. The chain couples TRBV18 to TRBJ1-2, with 9 nucleotides matching TRBD1. After removal of 6 bases from V and 5 bases from J, the junction contained 7 bases not matched to a gene. Germline loops: CDR1 KGHSH, CDR2 LQKENI. The CDR3 loop spans 14 amino acids. The CDR3 DNA reads as TGTGCCAGCTCTCCCGGGACAGGGAGTTATGGCTACACCTTC. Protein sequence: CASSPGTGSYGYTF.

As to this clonotype: This could be a read error, since a much larger clone is one nucleotide away. The chain is built from TRBV13 and TRBJ2-5, with D maybe TRBD2 (6 bases). Per the germline V gene, CDR1 is PRHDT and CDR2 is FYEKMQ (reference sequence). Trimming took 4 bases from V and 1 from J, leaving 10 bases between them. The CDR3 is 14 amino acids. CDR3 sequence reads: CASSSRDFQETQYF. The DNA of the CDR3 is TGTGCCAGCAGCTCCCGGGACTTCCAAGAGACCCAGTACTTC.

This clonotype was found a few times. The chain couples TRBV13 to TRBJ1-2; possible D gene TRBD1, 5 bases. The length of the CDR3 is 16 residues. CDR1 is PRHDT and CDR2 is FYEKMQ in the germline V gene (reference sequence). Trimming shortened V by 1 base and J by 1 base, and 13 bases separated the two germline ends. DNA of the CDR3: TGTGCCAGCAGCTTAGTCCAGGACGGGGGTAACTATGGCTACACCTTC. It codes for CASSLVQDGGNYGYTF.

This clonotype was seen a handful of times. The chain links TRBV27 to TRBJ2-6; 7 nucleotides line up with TRBD1. The length of the CDR3 is 18 residues. V lost 5 bases and J lost 0; bases outside the gene matches: 10. Per germline, CDR1 MNHEY and CDR2 SMNVEV (reference sequence). The CDR3 here is CASSPLGQIRSGANVLTF. The DNA for the CDR3 is TGTGCCAGCAGTCCGCTGGGACAGATTCGCTCTGGGGCCAACGTCCTGACTTTC.

This clonotype was picked up many times. This rearrangement joins TRBV6-5 to TRBJ1-1; TRBD1 is a possible D gene (5 bases). Trimming removed 0 bases from V and 5 bases from J, with 16 bases in between. This CDR3 region has 16 residues. The germline gives CDR1 MNHEY, CDR2 SVGAGI. DNA for the CDR3: TGTGCCAGCAGTTACTCGGCGGGGCGGTGGGGGACTGAAGCTTTCTTT. Its translation is CASSYSAGRWGTEAFF.